Following are 6 T cell receptor beta chains from one sample sequenced in a study of shared clonotypes between healthy human individuals. The assay was immunoSEQ multiplex PCR, and TCRdb's table has in-frame clones only and misses some. Among some 120,000 clones listed, about 71% were seen once. Sequencing was done on a sample of memory CD8+ T cells sorted from blood. Subset in this sample: CD45RO+ cells pooled with CCR7-negative TemRA cells. Receptors were obtained from a woman in her 30s in good health.

The rearrangement uses TRBV7-8 and TRBJ2-5; tentative D call: TRBD1 (6 bases). This CDR3 contains 15 residues. The germline CDR1 and CDR2 sequences are SGHVS and FQNEAQ. The V gene lost 5 bases and the J gene lost 1 base, with 14 bases spanning the gap. The DNA of the CDR3 is TGTGCCAGCAGCCCAGGGGACCACCTCCAAGAGACCCAGTACTTC. Translation gives CASSPGDHLQETQYF. The variable domain in full, with the rest retrieved from reference TRBV7-8 and TRBJ2-5, is GAGVSQSPRYKVAKRGQDVALRCDPISGHVSLFWYQQALGQGPEFLTYFQNEAQLDKSGLPSDRFFAERPEGSVSTLKIQRTQQEDSAVYLCASSPGDHLQETQYFGPGTRLLVL.

This chain links TRBV18 with TRBJ2-2, with D uncertain. The CDR3 totals 14 residues. The ends were cut back, 5 bases at V and 5 bases at J, with 12 bases in the middle. Per the germline V gene, CDR1 is KGHSH and CDR2 is LQKENI. CDR3 DNA sequence: TGTGCCAGCTCAGATACCGTTAATACCGGGGAGCTGTTTTTT. Its protein is CASSDTVNTGELFF.

This clone was found a few times. This chain links TRBV28 with TRBJ2-7; 10 bases map to TRBD1. Germline V gene lookup returns CDR1 MDHEN and CDR2 SYDVKM. This CDR3 is 15 amino acids long. Losses at the gene ends were 8 bases for V and 1 base for J; bases not matched to a gene: 8. The CDR3 loop is CASGSGQGTSYEQYF. In DNA, the CDR3 is TGTGCCAGCGGATCGGGACAGGGGACTTCCTACGAGCAGTACTTC. The full variable domain, completed using reference TRBV28 and TRBJ2-7, is DVKVTQSSRYLVKRTGEKVFLECVQDMDHENMFWYRQDPGLGLRLIYFSYDVKMKEKGDIPEGYSVSREKKERFSLILESASTNQTSMYLCASGSGQGTSYEQYFGPGTRLTVT.

This clone came up a few times. Other DNA sequences within the sample encode an identical CDR3. This chain joins TRBV6-4 and TRBJ2-2; D gene ambiguous. The CDR3 contains 13 residues. Germline V gene data show CDR1 as MRHNA and CDR2 as SNTAGT. The ends were cut back, 6 bases at V and 4 bases at J, with 9 bases in the middle. CDR3 nucleotides: TGTGCCAGCAGCACGGACGCCACCGGGGAGCTGTTTTTT. This codes for CASSTDATGELFF.

The gene calls are TRBV5-4 and TRBJ2-7; a weak D match, TRBD1 (6 bases). Germline V gives CDR1 SGHNT, CDR2 YYREEE (reference sequence). The CDR3 totals 14 residues. Between the trimmed V and J ends, which lost 2 bases and 0 bases, there was a span of 9 bases. CDR3 region: CASSFQGSSYEQYF. Here the CDR3 DNA reads TGTGCCAGCAGCTTCCAGGGGAGCTCCTACGAGCAGTACTTC.

The chain has TRBV10-1 and TRBJ1-5; TRBD1 agrees at 7 bases. CDR3 length: 19 residues. The germline gives CDR1 WNHNN, CDR2 SYGVQD (reference sequence). J was trimmed by 4 bases and V by 6 bases; bases with no gene match: 21. The CDR3 protein is CASSDRASVGGSGNQPQHF. The CDR3 DNA reads as TGCGCCAGCAGCGACAGGGCCTCCGTGGGGGGAAGTGGGAATCAGCCCCAGCATTTT.